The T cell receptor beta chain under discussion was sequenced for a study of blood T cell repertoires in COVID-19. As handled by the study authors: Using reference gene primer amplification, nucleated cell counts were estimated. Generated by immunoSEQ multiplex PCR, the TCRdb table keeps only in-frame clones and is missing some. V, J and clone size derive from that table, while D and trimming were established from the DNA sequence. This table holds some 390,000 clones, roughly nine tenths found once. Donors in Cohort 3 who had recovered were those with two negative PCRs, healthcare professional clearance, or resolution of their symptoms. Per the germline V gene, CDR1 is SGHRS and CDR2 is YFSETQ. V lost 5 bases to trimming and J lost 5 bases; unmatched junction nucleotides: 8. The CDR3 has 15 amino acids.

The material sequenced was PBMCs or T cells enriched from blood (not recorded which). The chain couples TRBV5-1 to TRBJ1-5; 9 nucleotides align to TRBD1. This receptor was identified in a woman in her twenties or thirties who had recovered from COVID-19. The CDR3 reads CASRPPGQGDQPQHF. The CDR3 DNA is TGCGCCAGCAGACCTCCGGGACAGGGAGATCAGCCCCAGCATTTT.